A selection of T cell receptor beta chains follows, all from one sample in a study of T cells in Graves' hyperthyroidism and ophthalmopathy. TCRdb analysed the multiplex PCR reads with MiXCR anew, one entry per CDR3 protein. The sample lists under 400,000 distinct CDR3 sequences, 11% to 15% occurring once. The specimen sequenced was blood. These receptor sequences come from a woman aged 55-70 years with Graves' hyperthyroidism. The CDR3 runs from the conserved cysteine through the conserved F or W. The D gene is left open where the match is weak. The size field is filled for only some rows; it gives once, few, many or a size class.

NA | TRBJ2-7 | NA | TRBV24-1 | CATSDLVGYEQYF | TGTGCCACCAGTGATTTAGTGGGATACGAGCAGTACTTC
few | TRBJ2-7 | NA | TRBV5-1 | CASSLGGAGSYEQYF | TGCGCCAGCAGCTTGGGTGGGGCCGGCTCCTACGAGCAGTACTTC
few | TRBJ2-7 | TRBD1 | TRBV7-9 | CASSLVGGGQGREQYF | TGTGCCAGCAGCTTAGTCGGAGGGGGACAGGGAAGGGAGCAGTACTTC
NA | TRBJ1-5 | NA | TRBV7-2 | CASSFEQGKQPQHF | TGTGCCAGCAGCTTCGAGCAGGGGAAACAGCCCCAGCATTTT
NA | TRBJ1-1 | NA | TRBV25-1 | CASSEWGQNTEAFF | TGTGCCAGCAGTGAATGGGGACAGAACACTGAAGCTTTCTTT
many | TRBJ1-1 | NA | TRBV7-3 | CASSLLGGGVMNTEAFF | TGTGCCAGCAGCTTATTAGGAGGGGGAGTGATGAACACTGAAGCTTTCTTT
few | TRBJ1-1 | NA | TRBV6-1 | CASSKGGGIAFF | TGTGCCAGCAGCAAGGGCGGGGGGATAGCTTTCTTT
NA | TRBJ1-1 | TRBD1 | TRBV7-9 | CASSRWPGQDNTEAFF | TGTGCCAGCAGCCGGTGGCCGGGACAGGACAACACTGAAGCTTTCTTT
many | TRBJ1-6 | TRBD1 | TRBV6-1 | CASSVTGDSPLHF | TGTGCCAGCAGTGTGACAGGGGATTCACCCCTCCACTTT
many | TRBJ2-1 | NA | TRBV27 | CASSSRLYTGSFYNEQFF | TGTGCCAGCAGTTCAAGACTATACACAGGGTCCTTCTACAATGAGCAGTTCTTC
many | TRBJ2-3 | TRBD2 | TRBV2 | CASSRLAGTDTQYF | TGTGCCAGCAGCCGACTAGCGGGGACAGATACGCAGTATTTT
many | TRBJ1-2 | NA | TRBV12-3/TRBV12-4 | CASSFLSDYGYTF | TGTGCCAGCAGTTTTCTCTCCGATTATGGCTACACCTTC
NA | TRBJ2-3 | NA | TRBV19 | CASTPTEGWGTDTQYF | TGTGCCAGTACCCCGACGGAGGGGTGGGGCACAGATACGCAGTATTTT
many | TRBJ1-2 | NA | TRBV5-1 | CASSRSRGFRYGYTF | TGCGCCAGCAGCCGATCAAGAGGGTTTAGATATGGCTACACCTTC
few | TRBJ1-5 | NA | TRBV6-1 | CASSEWQGIRNQPQHF | TGTGCCAGCAGTGAATGGCAGGGCATTCGCAATCAGCCCCAGCATTTT
many | TRBJ2-7 | TRBD2 | TRBV12-3/TRBV12-4 | CASSLRGGGSYEQYF | TGTGCCAGCAGTTTAAGAGGCGGGGGTTCCTACGAGCAGTACTTC
few | TRBJ2-7 | TRBD2 | TRBV7-8 | CASSRLNRASGSPYEQYF | TGTGCCAGCAGCCGACTTAATAGGGCTAGCGGGAGTCCCTACGAGCAGTACTTC
many | TRBJ2-7 | TRBD2 | TRBV7-8 | CASSLVGGHAYEQYF | TGTGCCAGCAGCTTAGTGGGAGGGCACGCCTACGAGCAGTACTTC
NA | TRBJ2-3 | NA | TRBV4-1 | CASTPDRVLDTQYF | TGCGCCAGCACCCCGGACAGAGTTCTCGATACGCAGTATTTT
many | TRBJ2-1 | NA | TRBV11-2 | CASSLRQGPYNEQFF | TGTGCCAGCAGCTTACGGCAGGGCCCCTACAATGAGCAGTTCTTC
NA | TRBJ1-2 | NA | TRBV5-1 | CASSLEQGIIYGYTF | TGCGCCAGCAGCTTGGAACAGGGCATAATCTATGGCTACACCTTC
many | TRBJ2-1 | TRBD2 | TRBV28 | CASSFLAGGGEQFF | TGTGCCAGCAGTTTCCTAGCGGGAGGGGGGGAGCAGTTCTTC
NA | TRBJ2-2 | TRBD1 | TRBV3-1 | CASRGQRATGELFF | TGTGCCAGCAGGGGACAGAGGGCCACCGGGGAGCTGTTTTTT
NA | TRBJ2-2 | TRBD2 | TRBV10-1 | CASSRTAGVDTGELFF | TGCGCCAGCAGTAGGACAGCGGGAGTGGACACCGGGGAGCTGTTTTTT
many | TRBJ1-1 | NA | TRBV15 | CATSSPDSLNTEAFF | TGTGCCACCAGCAGTCCAGACAGTCTAAACACTGAAGCTTTCTTT
many | TRBJ1-1 | NA | TRBV7-2 | CASSFTTEAFF | TGTGCCAGCAGCTTTACCACTGAAGCTTTCTTT
many | TRBJ2-2 | NA | TRBV12-3/TRBV12-4 | CASIPGWGAGELFF | TGTGCCAGCATCCCCGGGTGGGGTGCCGGGGAGCTGTTTTTT
few | TRBJ2-3 | NA | TRBV7-6 | CASSFKGEGTSLGDTQYF | TGCGCCAGCAGCTTTAAGGGAGAAGGGACTTCTCTAGGAGATACGCAGTATTTT
many | TRBJ2-1 | NA | TRBV7-9 | CASSLALLEQFF | TGTGCCAGCAGCTTAGCCCTACTTGAGCAGTTCTTC
NA | TRBJ2-7 | TRBD2 | TRBV9 | CASSTGLVAYEQYF | TGTGCCAGCAGCACTGGACTAGTGGCCTACGAGCAGTACTTC
many | TRBJ2-2 | TRBD1 | TRBV24-1 | CATRTGKVVTGELFF | TGTGCTACCCGGACAGGGAAGGTAGTCACCGGGGAGCTGTTTTTT
NA | TRBJ1-5 | NA | TRBV11-2 | CASSSEGSQPQHF | TGTGCCAGCAGCAGTGAGGGCAGTCAGCCCCAGCATTTT
many | TRBJ2-1 | TRBD2 | TRBV11-1 | CASSLGGLALSYNEQFF | TGTGCCAGCAGCTTAGGAGGACTAGCGCTTTCCTACAATGAGCAGTTCTTC
many | TRBJ2-1 | NA | TRBV12-3/TRBV12-4 | CASSSRPLKSNEQFF | TGTGCCAGCAGTTCTCGACCACTTAAGTCCAATGAGCAGTTCTTC
many | TRBJ1-1 | NA | TRBV11-3 | CASSLGPGLRSMNTEAFF | TGTGCCAGCAGCTTAGGCCCAGGGTTGCGATCCATGAACACTGAAGCTTTCTTT
NA | TRBJ2-5 | NA | TRBV29-1 | CSVEDRDQETQYF | TGCAGCGTTGAAGACAGGGACCAAGAGACCCAGTACTTC
NA | TRBJ2-1 | TRBD2 | TRBV11-2 | CASKRGLADNNEQFF | TGTGCCAGCAAAAGGGGTCTAGCGGATAACAATGAGCAGTTCTTC